A selection of T cell receptor beta chains follows, all from one sample in a study of cytomegalovirus exposure and HLA in healthy donors. The method was immunoSEQ multiplex PCR; TCRdb's version includes in-frame clones alone and lacks a portion of them. This repertoire shows approximately 93,000 clones, 79% found once; its top ten account for approximately 3.4%. The sample comprised PBMCs. All receptors come from a male donor in good health and CMV-seropositive. Each CDR3 is given with its conserved first and last residue. Fields, in order: clone size, V gene, D gene, J gene, CDR3 protein, CDR3 DNA. A D gene is named only where the DNA matches it firmly. Clone size is given for some rows only: seen once, a few or many times, or a class if the clone is expanded.

abundance: NA; v_gene: TRBV5-4; d_gene: NA; j_gene: TRBJ1-1; CDR3aa: CASSPKGGRWFDTEAFF; CDR3nt: TGTGCCAGCAGCCCGAAGGGGGGGCGGTGGTTCGACACTGAAGCTTTCTTT
abundance: NA; v_gene: TRBV6-1; d_gene: NA; j_gene: TRBJ2-7; CDR3aa: CASSESAGVEQYF; CDR3nt: TGTGCCAGCAGTGAAAGTGCAGGGGTCGAGCAGTACTTC
abundance: NA; v_gene: TRBV7-6; d_gene: NA; j_gene: TRBJ1-1; CDR3aa: CASSPERGTAAEAFF; CDR3nt: TGTGCCAGCAGCCCCGAGCGCGGGACGGCAGCTGAAGCTTTCTTT
abundance: NA; v_gene: TRBV28; d_gene: TRBD2; j_gene: TRBJ2-3; CDR3aa: CASSLGGAANTQYF; CDR3nt: TGTGCCAGCAGTCTCGGGGGGGCCGCAAATACGCAGTATTTT
abundance: NA; v_gene: TRBV29-1; d_gene: TRBD1; j_gene: TRBJ1-5; CDR3aa: CSVGTGGNQPQHF; CDR3nt: TGCAGCGTGGGGACAGGAGGGAATCAGCCCCAGCATTTT
abundance: NA; v_gene: TRBV7-2; d_gene: TRBD2; j_gene: TRBJ2-7; CDR3aa: CASSPGGGAPYEQYF; CDR3nt: TGTGCCAGCAGCCCGGGGGGAGGGGCCCCCTACGAGCAGTACTTC
abundance: few; v_gene: TRBV4-1; d_gene: NA; j_gene: TRBJ1-6; CDR3aa: CASSQERAGWSSPLHF; CDR3nt: TGCGCCAGCAGCCAAGAAAGGGCAGGGTGGAGTTCACCCCTCCACTTT
abundance: once; v_gene: TRBV19; d_gene: NA; j_gene: TRBJ1-1; CDR3aa: CASSNITVNTEAFF; CDR3nt: TGTGCCAGTAGTAATATTACAGTTAACACTGAAGCTTTCTTT
abundance: NA; v_gene: TRBV4-3; d_gene: NA; j_gene: TRBJ1-6; CDR3aa: CASSQDTVEISPLHF; CDR3nt: TGCGCCAGCAGCCAAGATACCGTGGAGATTTCACCCCTCCACTTT
abundance: NA; v_gene: TRBV4-1; d_gene: TRBD2; j_gene: TRBJ2-5; CDR3aa: CASSPRTSGGFQETQYF; CDR3nt: TGCGCCAGCAGCCCACGGACTAGCGGGGGATTTCAAGAGACCCAGTACTTC
abundance: once; v_gene: TRBV7-3; d_gene: NA; j_gene: TRBJ1-1; CDR3aa: CASSLGTSNTEAFF; CDR3nt: TGTGCCAGCAGCTTGGGGACTTCAAACACTGAAGCTTTCTTT
abundance: few; v_gene: TRBV7-9; d_gene: TRBD1; j_gene: TRBJ2-6; CDR3aa: CASSHRGSGANVLTF; CDR3nt: TGTGCCAGCAGCCACAGGGGCTCTGGGGCCAACGTCCTGACTTTC
abundance: few; v_gene: TRBV9; d_gene: TRBD1; j_gene: TRBJ1-4; CDR3aa: CASSVSGTGEKLFF; CDR3nt: TGTGCCAGCAGCGTCTCCGGGACAGGGGAAAAACTGTTTTTT
abundance: once; v_gene: TRBV30; d_gene: NA; j_gene: TRBJ1-1; CDR3aa: CAWSPAGNTEAFF; CDR3nt: TGTGCCTGGAGTCCGGCAGGGAACACTGAAGCTTTCTTT
abundance: NA; v_gene: TRBV9; d_gene: TRBD1; j_gene: TRBJ1-2; CDR3aa: CASSVEGALAGYTF; CDR3nt: TGTGCCAGCAGCGTAGAGGGGGCGCTGGCTGGCTACACCTTC
abundance: NA; v_gene: TRBV10-1; d_gene: NA; j_gene: TRBJ1-1; CDR3aa: CASSESPGRGNTEAFF; CDR3nt: TGCGCCAGCAGTGAGTCCCCGGGCCGGGGGAACACTGAAGCTTTCTTT
abundance: NA; v_gene: TRBV6-1; d_gene: TRBD1; j_gene: TRBJ2-5; CDR3aa: CASTQGVRETQYF; CDR3nt: TGTGCCAGCACACAGGGGGTTAGAGAGACCCAGTACTTC